This T cell receptor (beta chain) was observed in a study of T cell repertoires in cytomegalovirus infection. This clonotype has a handful of counts. Its antigen remains unidentified. One entry per CDR3 protein results from TCRdb running MiXCR on the reads. Found here are 60,000 to 80,000 distinct CDR3 sequences, around 21% of them singletons; the top ten hold 73%. General observations from the study: HLA-C-restricted CMV clonotypes gave the most frequent clonotype in two of eight donors.

The sequence came from a human donor in good health (CMV status not recorded). Some clones in this sample may be carry-over from other donors' samples. The starting material was CD8+ T cells from cultured PBMCs, obtained from culture after CMV antigen stimulation.

CDR3 nucleotide sequence: TGTGCCAGCTCACCACCGCGTGGGGGGGGCTTATACGAGCAGTACTTC. Protein sequence: CASSPPRGGGLYEQYF. This sequence joins TRBV18 and TRBJ2-7; tentatively, D is TRBD2 (7 bases). In germline, CDR1 is KGHSH, CDR2 LQKENI. Trimming shortened V by 0 bases and J by 4 bases, and 16 bases separated the two germline ends. CDR3 length equals 16 residues.